This T cell receptor (beta chain) derives from a study of T cells in localized non-small cell lung cancer. Whole-study results and caveats: Higher blood T cell density tracked longer overall survival. Median detection of top 100 tumor clones in adjacent lung was around 60 clones. Uninvolved nearby lung showed the greatest T cell clonality, exceeding that found in tumor. Without multi-region sequencing, intratumor heterogeneity could not be excluded.

The junction had 2 bases not matched to a gene; V was cut back by 7 bases and J by 7 bases. This CDR3 contains 14 residues. Germline CDR1 and CDR2: LNHDA and SQIVND (reference sequence). TCRdb's table, derived via immunoSEQ multiplex PCR, lists solely in-frame clones and lacks some. The table has around 140,000 clones, roughly 90% seen once. In regard to this clone: Its target is unknown.

Sample: peripheral blood, taken before any cancer treatment. The genes are TRBV19 and TRBJ2-2; 14 nucleotides agree with TRBD2. The receptor comes from a female donor older than 55 with stage I lung adenocarcinoma. The CDR3 loop is CASTGLAGVGELFF. CDR3 DNA sequence: TGTGCCAGTACGGGACTAGCGGGAGTCGGGGAGCTGTTTTTT.